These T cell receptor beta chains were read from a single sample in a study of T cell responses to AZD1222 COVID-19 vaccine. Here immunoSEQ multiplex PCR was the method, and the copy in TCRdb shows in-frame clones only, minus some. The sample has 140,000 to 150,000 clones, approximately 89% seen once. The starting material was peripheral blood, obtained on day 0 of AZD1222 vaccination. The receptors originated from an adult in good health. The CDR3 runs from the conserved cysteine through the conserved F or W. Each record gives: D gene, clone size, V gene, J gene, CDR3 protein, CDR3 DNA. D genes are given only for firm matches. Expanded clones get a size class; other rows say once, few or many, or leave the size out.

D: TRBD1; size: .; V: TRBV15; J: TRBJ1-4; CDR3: CATSRVGTGGIGKLFF; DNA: TGTGCCACCAGCAGAGTGGGGACAGGGGGTATCGGTAAACTGTTTTTT
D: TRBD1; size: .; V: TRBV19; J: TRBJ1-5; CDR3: CASTTGARYSNQPQHF; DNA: TGTGCCAGTACCACAGGGGCGCGATATAGCAATCAGCCCCAGCATTTT
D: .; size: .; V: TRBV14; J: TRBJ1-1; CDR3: CASSRAGMNTEAFF; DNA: TGTGCCAGCAGTAGGGCGGGGATGAACACTGAAGCTTTCTTT
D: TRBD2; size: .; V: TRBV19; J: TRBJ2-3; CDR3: CASRSRGEDTQYF; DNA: TGTGCCAGTAGATCACGGGGGGAGGATACGCAGTATTTT
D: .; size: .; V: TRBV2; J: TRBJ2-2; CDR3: CASSLEQLQTGELFF; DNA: TGTGCCAGCAGTCTGGAGCAGCTACAGACCGGGGAGCTGTTTTTT
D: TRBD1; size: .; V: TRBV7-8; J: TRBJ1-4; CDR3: CASSLGTVNEKLFF; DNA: TGTGCCAGCAGCCTGGGGACAGTTAATGAAAAACTGTTTTTT
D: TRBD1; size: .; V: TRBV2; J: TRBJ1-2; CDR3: CASSGQGASGYTF; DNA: TGTGCCAGCAGTGGACAGGGGGCTAGCGGCTACACCTTC
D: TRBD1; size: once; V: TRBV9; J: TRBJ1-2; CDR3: CASSVWGQTSGYGYTF; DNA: TGTGCCAGCAGCGTCTGGGGACAGACTTCTGGCTATGGCTACACCTTC
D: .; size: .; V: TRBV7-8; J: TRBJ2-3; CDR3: CASSQHADTQYF; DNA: TGTGCCAGCAGCCAGCACGCAGATACGCAGTATTTT
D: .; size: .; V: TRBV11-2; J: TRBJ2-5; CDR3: CASSLDRGLETQYF; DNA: TGTGCCAGCAGCTTAGATCGGGGTTTAGAGACCCAGTACTTC
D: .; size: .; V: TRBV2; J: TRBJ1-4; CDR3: CASRRQEGEKLFF; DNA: TGTGCCAGCAGACGGCAGGAAGGGGAAAAACTGTTTTTT
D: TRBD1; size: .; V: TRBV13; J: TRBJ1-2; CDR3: CASRLTGQINYGYTF; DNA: TGTGCCAGCAGGTTAACGGGACAGATTAACTATGGCTACACCTTC
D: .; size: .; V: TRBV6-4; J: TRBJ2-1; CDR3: CASSDGTVSYNEQFF; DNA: TGTGCCAGCAGCGACGGGACCGTTTCTTACAATGAGCAGTTCTTC
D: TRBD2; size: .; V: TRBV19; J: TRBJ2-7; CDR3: CASSLPGLGGYEQYF; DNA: TGTGCCAGTAGCCTACCGGGACTAGGCGGCTACGAGCAGTACTTC
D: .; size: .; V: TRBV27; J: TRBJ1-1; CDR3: CASSSGQATEAFF; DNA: TGTGCCAGCAGTTCCGGACAAGCCACTGAAGCTTTCTTT
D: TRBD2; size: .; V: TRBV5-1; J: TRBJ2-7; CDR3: CASSFTSGGAYEQYF; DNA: TGCGCCAGCAGCTTTACTAGCGGGGGGGCGTACGAGCAGTACTTC
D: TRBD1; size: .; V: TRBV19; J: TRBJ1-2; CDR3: CASGQGVRGYTF; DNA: TGTGCCAGCGGACAGGGGGTCCGAGGCTACACCTTC
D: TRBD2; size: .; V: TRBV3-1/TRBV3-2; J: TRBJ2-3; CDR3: CASNERGAPTDTQYF; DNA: TGTGCCAGCAACGAGCGGGGGGCTCCCACAGATACGCAGTATTTT
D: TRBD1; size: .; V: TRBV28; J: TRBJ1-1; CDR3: CASSPTGGPMNTEAFF; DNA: TGTGCCAGCAGTCCCACAGGGGGACCCATGAACACTGAAGCTTTCTTT
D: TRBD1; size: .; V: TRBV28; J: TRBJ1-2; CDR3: CASSSAGTGRWENYGYTF; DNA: TGTGCCAGCAGTTCAGCCGGGACAGGGAGGTGGGAAAACTATGGCTACACCTTC
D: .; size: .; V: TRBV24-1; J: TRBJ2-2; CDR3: CATSELRQTTGELFF; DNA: TGTGCCACCAGTGAACTCCGACAGACCACCGGGGAGCTGTTTTTT
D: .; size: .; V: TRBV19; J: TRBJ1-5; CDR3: CASNAGLRPQHF; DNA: TGTGCCAGTAACGCAGGTTTAAGGCCCCAGCATTTT
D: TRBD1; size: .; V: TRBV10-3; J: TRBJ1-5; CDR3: CAISEPGTENQPQHF; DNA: TGTGCCATCAGTGAGCCCGGGACAGAAAATCAGCCCCAGCATTTT
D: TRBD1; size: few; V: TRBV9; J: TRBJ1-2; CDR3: CASSTRTQGVYGYTF; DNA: TGTGCCAGCAGCACACGAACGCAGGGGGTCTATGGCTACACCTTC
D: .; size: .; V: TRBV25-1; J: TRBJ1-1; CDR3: CASSVHGYTEAFF; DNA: TGTGCCAGCAGTGTCCATGGGTACACTGAAGCTTTCTTT
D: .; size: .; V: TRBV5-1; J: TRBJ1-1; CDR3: CASSLPPTTEAFF; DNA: TGCGCCAGCAGCCTCCCGCCGACGACTGAAGCTTTCTTT
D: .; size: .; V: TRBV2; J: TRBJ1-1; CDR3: CASSPREVAFF; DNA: TGTGCCAGCAGTCCCAGGGAAGTAGCTTTCTTT